Listed here is a single T cell receptor beta chain. Its antigen is undetermined. These data are taken from a study of T cell clonotyping in hematopoietic cell transplantation. Overall study findings and caveats: Without cell sorting, CD4 versus CD8 contributions remain unresolved. Few recipient clonotypes overlapped donors; over 95% were de novo at given depth. Higher Inverse Simpson Index values in graft donor and pretransplant recipient predicted broader posttransplant TCR diversity.

Germline V CDR1 and CDR2: MNHEY, SMNVEV (reference sequence). V lost 5 bases to trimming and J lost 1 base; unmatched junction nucleotides: 15. This CDR3 contains 19 residues. Clones were read by immunoSEQ multiplex PCR, and TCRdb kept only the in-frame ones, dropping some. The sample records 6,000 to 9,000 clones, approximately 91% being singletons. Sequenced material: PBMCs, taken 30 days after allogeneic stem cell transplant. V is TRBV27 and J is TRBJ1-5; 9 positions agree with TRBD1. The receptor comes from a female patient in her forties or fifties who had an allogeneic stem cell transplant from an unrelated donor, so the T cells may come from the graft donor. Some clones in this sample may be carry-over from other donors' samples. CDR3: CASSPSWGTGLVSNQPQHF. CDR3 nucleotide sequence: TGTGCCAGCAGTCCCAGCTGGGGGACAGGGTTAGTGAGCAATCAGCCCCAGCATTTT.